The 10 T cell receptor beta chains listed next were all sequenced from one sample in a study of early stage breast cancer tumors. Produced via immunoSEQ multiplex PCR; TCRdb's table is partial and in-frame only. The sample lists about 21,000 clones; about three quarters were seen once. Material: blood. These receptor sequences come from a person in their sixties with breast cancer.

The genes are TRBV19 and TRBJ2-7; D gene unclear. CDR1 and CDR2 from the germline V gene are LNHDA and SQIVND (reference sequence). Trimming cost V 5 bases and J 0 bases, with 5 bases left between them. The CDR3 is 12 amino acids. The CDR3 nucleotides are TGTGCCAGTAGTGGCGGCTCCTACGAGCAGTACTTC. Translated: CASSGGSYEQYF.

This clone was seen only a few times. The gene calls are TRBV6-5 and TRBJ2-7; TRBD2 is a possible D gene (5 bases). The CDR3 sequence is 14 residues long. Trimming took 5 bases from V and 6 from J, leaving 17 bases between them. CDR1 is MNHEY and CDR2 is SVGAGI in the germline V gene. CDR3 nucleotide sequence: TGTGCCAGCAGTATAATGATGAGGGATGGCGAGCAGTACTTC. Its protein is CASSIMMRDGEQYF.

This clone ranks as medium-sized. This sample includes further DNA sequences coding for the same CDR3. The rearrangement joins TRBV9 to TRBJ2-3; TRBD2 aligns across 8 bases. The CDR3 loop spans 16 amino acids. Germline V gene lookup returns CDR1 SGDLS and CDR2 YYNGEE. The ends lost 0 bases at V and 5 bases at J; junction bases unmatched: 8. CDR3 bases: TGTGCCAGCAGCGTAGAGGGTAGCGGGGTGGGAGATACGCAGTATTTT. Its translation: CASSVEGSGVGDTQYF.

V is TRBV2 and J is TRBJ2-5; D unclear. Germline CDR1 is SNHLY and CDR2 is FYNNEI. This CDR3 has 16 amino acids. Between the trimmed V and J ends, which lost 3 bases and 3 bases, there was a span of 17 bases. The CDR3, as DNA: TGTGCCAGCAGTGAGGGGTATGAGCTGTGGAAAGAGACCCAGTACTTC. This sequence encodes CASSEGYELWKETQYF.

The rearrangement links TRBV13 to TRBJ2-5; 9 bases map to TRBD2. The J segment lost 1 base and the V segment lost 1 base, leaving 13 bases of the junction unmatched. This CDR3 has 19 residues. CDR1 PRHDT and CDR2 FYEKMQ come from the germline V gene (reference sequence). CDR3 region: CASSLDFPGASGTQETQYF. The CDR3 DNA sequence: TGTGCCAGCAGCTTAGACTTCCCCGGAGCTAGCGGGACCCAAGAGACCCAGTACTTC.

V is TRBV6-1 and J is TRBJ1-2; 8 nucleotides line up with TRBD1. This CDR3 comprises 14 residues. The ends lost 2 bases at V and 8 bases at J; junction bases unmatched: 7. Germline-derived CDR1 and CDR2 are MNHNS and SASEGT. The CDR3 region is CASSEPRGRFGYTF. Written as DNA, the CDR3 is TGTGCCAGCAGTGAACCCAGGGGGCGTTTCGGCTACACCTTC.

This clone has just one count. The chain carries TRBV5-6 and TRBJ1-1; D unclear. Trimming left V 0 bases short and J 3 bases short, with 15 bases between. The CDR3 is 16 residues long. CDR1 is SGHDT and CDR2 is YYEEEE in the germline V gene. The CDR3, as DNA: TGTGCCAGCAGCTTGGGCCAGCAGTGGCTGGACACTGAAGCTTTCTTT. Translating it yields CASSLGQQWLDTEAFF.

The count of this clone is one. The rearrangement uses TRBV6-5 and TRBJ2-7, with D hard to call. This CDR3 is built from 13 residues. V was pared by 4 bases and J by 0 bases, with 7 bases between. The germline gives CDR1 MNHEY, CDR2 SVGAGI. CDR3 amino acids: CASSFVGSYEQYF. CDR3 in DNA: TGTGCCAGCAGTTTCGTTGGCTCCTACGAGCAGTACTTC.

There are a few counts of this clone. This sequence joins TRBV18 and TRBJ1-1; no reliable D call. The CDR3 is made up of 15 amino acids. The V gene lost 0 bases and the J gene lost 2 bases, with 10 bases spanning the gap. Germline values: CDR1 KGHSH, CDR2 LQKENI. CDR3 sequence reads: CASSPPRVGNTEAFF. CDR3 DNA: TGTGCCAGCTCACCACCGAGGGTGGGAAACACTGAAGCTTTCTTT.

The chain employs TRBV7-9 and TRBJ2-1, with unresolved D. CDR3 size: 16 residues. CDR1 and CDR2 from the germline V gene are SEHNR and FQNEAQ (reference sequence). The V end lost 2 bases, the J end lost 6 bases, and 17 bases lay between the germline ends. The CDR3, as DNA: TGTGCCAGCAGCTTAAGGAGCGCTAGAGCCACCAATGAGCAGTTCTTC. Encoded protein: CASSLRSARATNEQFF. The whole variable domain, remainder taken from reference TRBV7-9 and TRBJ2-1, is DTGVSQNPRHKITKRGQNVTFRCDPISEHNRLYWYRQTLGQGPEFLTYFQNEAQLEKSRLLSDRFSAERPKGSFSTLEIQRTEQGDSAMYLCASSLRSARATNEQFFGPGTRLTVL.